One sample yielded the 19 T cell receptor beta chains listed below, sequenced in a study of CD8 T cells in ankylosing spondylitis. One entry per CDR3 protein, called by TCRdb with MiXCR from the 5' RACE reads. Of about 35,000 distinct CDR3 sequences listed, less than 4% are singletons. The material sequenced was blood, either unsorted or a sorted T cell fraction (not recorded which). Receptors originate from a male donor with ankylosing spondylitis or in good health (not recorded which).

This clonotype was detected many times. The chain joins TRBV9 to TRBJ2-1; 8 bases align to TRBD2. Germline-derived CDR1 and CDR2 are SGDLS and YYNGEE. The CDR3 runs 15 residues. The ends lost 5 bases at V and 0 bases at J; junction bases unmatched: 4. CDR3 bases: TGTGCCAGCAGTGGAGGGACTAGCTCCTACAATGAGCAGTTCTTC. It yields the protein CASSGGTSSYNEQFF.

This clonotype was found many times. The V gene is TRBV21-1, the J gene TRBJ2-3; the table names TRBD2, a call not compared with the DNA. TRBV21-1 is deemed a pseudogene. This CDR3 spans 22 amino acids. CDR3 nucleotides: TGTGCCAGCAGCACCGGGACGGCAGTTTCGGGACTAGCGGGTGAAAGCACAGATACGCAGTATTTT. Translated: CASSTGTAVSGLAGESTDTQYF.

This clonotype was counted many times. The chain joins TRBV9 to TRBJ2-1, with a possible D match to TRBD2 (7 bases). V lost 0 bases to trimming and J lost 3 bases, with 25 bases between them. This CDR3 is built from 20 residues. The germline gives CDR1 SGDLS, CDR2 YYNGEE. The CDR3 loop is CASSVGYNRGEGPGYNEQFF. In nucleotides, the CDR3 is TGTGCCAGCAGCGTAGGATATAATAGGGGGGAGGGCCCGGGCTACAATGAGCAGTTCTTC.

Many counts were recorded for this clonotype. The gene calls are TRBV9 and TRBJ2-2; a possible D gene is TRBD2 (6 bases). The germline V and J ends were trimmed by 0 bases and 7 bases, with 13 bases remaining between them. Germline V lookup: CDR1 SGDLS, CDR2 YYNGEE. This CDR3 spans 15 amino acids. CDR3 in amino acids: CASSVVPSGDGELFF. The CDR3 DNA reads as TGTGCCAGCAGCGTAGTCCCCTCGGGGGACGGGGAGCTGTTTTTT.

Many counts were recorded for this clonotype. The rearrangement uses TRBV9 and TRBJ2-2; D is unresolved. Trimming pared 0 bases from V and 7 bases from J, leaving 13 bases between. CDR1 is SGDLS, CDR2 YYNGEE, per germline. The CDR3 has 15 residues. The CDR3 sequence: CASSVGSQWNGELFF. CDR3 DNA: TGTGCCAGCAGCGTAGGGAGCCAATGGAACGGGGAGCTGTTTTTT.

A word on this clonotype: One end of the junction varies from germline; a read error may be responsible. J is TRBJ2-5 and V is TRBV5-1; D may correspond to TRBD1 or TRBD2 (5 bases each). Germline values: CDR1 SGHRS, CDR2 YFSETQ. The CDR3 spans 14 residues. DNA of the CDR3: TGCGCCACCAGCCCGAGGGGTCTCCCAGAGACCCAGTACTTC. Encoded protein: CATSPRGLPETQYF.

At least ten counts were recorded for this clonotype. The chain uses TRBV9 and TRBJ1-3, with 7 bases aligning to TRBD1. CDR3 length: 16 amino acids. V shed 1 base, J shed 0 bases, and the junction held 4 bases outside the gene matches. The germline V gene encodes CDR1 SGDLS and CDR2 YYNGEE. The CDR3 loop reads CASSVRTGSSGNTIYF. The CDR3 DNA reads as TGTGCCAGCAGCGTAAGGACAGGATCCTCTGGAAACACCATATATTTT. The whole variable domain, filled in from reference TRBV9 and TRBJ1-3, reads DSGVTQTPKHLITATGQRVTLRCSPRSGDLSVYWYQQSLDQGLQFLIQYYNGEERAKGNILERFSAQQFPDLHSELNLSSLELGDSALYFCASSVRTGSSGNTIYFGEGSWLTVV.

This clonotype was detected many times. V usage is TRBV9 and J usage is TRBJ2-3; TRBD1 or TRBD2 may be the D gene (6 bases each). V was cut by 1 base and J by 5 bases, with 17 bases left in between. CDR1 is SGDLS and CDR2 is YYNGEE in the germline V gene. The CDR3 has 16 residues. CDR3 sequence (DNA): TGTGCCAGCAGCGTAAGAGTGGGGGGACACCGAGATACGCAGTATTTT. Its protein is CASSVRVGGHRDTQYF.

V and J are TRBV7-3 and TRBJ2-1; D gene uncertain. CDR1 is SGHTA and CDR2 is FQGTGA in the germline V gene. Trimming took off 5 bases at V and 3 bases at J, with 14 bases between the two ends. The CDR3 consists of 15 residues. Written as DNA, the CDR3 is TGTGCCAGCAGCGGGCAGATTCTGAACTACAATGAGCAGTTCTTC. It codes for CASSGQILNYNEQFF.

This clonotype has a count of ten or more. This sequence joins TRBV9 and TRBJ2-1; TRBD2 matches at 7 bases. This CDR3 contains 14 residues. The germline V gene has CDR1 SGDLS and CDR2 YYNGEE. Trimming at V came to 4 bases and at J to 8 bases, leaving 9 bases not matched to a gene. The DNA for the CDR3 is TGTGCCAGCAGCCCCGGACTAGACGGGTATGAGCAGTTCTTC. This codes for CASSPGLDGYEQFF.

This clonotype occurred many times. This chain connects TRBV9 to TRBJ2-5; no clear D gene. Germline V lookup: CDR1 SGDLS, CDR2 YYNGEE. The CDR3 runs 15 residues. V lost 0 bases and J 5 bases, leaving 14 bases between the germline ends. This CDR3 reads CASSVGPPAWETQYF. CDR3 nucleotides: TGTGCCAGCAGCGTAGGGCCCCCTGCGTGGGAGACCCAGTACTTC.

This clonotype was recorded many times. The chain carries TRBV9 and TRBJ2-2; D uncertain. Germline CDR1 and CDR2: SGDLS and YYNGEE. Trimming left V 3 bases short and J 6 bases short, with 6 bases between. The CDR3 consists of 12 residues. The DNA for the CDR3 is TGTGCCAGCAGCGACCAGGCCGGGGAGCTGTTTTTT. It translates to CASSDQAGELFF. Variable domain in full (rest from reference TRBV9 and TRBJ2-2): DSGVTQTPKHLITATGQRVTLRCSPRSGDLSVYWYQQSLDQGLQFLIQYYNGEERAKGNILERFSAQQFPDLHSELNLSSLELGDSALYFCASSDQAGELFFGEGSRLTVL.

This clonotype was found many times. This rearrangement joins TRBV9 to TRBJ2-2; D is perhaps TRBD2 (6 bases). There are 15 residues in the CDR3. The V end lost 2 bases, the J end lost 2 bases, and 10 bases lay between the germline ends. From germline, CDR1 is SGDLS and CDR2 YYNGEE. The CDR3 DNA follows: TGTGCCAGCAGCGTCCGGGACTCCAACACCGGGGAGCTGTTTTTT. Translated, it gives CASSVRDSNTGELFF.

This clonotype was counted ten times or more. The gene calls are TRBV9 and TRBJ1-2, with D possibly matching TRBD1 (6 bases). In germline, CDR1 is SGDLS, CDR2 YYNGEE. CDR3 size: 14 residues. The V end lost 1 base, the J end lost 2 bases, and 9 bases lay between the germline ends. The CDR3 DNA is TGTGCCAGCAGCGTACACCAGGGGAACTATGGCTACACCTTC. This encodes CASSVHQGNYGYTF.

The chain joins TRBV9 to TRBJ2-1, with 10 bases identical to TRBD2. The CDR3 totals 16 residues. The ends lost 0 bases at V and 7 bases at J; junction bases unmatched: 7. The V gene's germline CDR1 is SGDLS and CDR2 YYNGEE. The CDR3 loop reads CASSVVISGGANEQFF. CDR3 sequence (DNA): TGTGCCAGCAGCGTAGTCATCAGCGGGGGGGCAAATGAGCAGTTCTTC.

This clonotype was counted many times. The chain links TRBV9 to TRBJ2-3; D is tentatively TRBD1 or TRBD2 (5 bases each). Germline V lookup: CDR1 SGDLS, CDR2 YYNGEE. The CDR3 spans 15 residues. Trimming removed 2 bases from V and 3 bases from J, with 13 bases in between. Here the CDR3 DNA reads TGTGCCAGCAGCGTTTTGGGGACCGCTACAGATACGCAGTATTTT. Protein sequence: CASSVLGTATDTQYF. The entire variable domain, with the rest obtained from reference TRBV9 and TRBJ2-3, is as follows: DSGVTQTPKHLITATGQRVTLRCSPRSGDLSVYWYQQSLDQGLQFLIQYYNGEERAKGNILERFSAQQFPDLHSELNLSSLELGDSALYFCASSVLGTATDTQYFGPGTRLTVL.

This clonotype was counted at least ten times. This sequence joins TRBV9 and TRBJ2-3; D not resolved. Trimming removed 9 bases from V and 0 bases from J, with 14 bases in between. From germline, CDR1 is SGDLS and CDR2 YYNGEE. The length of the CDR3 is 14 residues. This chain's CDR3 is CATSLGHSTDTQYF. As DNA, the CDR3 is TGTGCCACCTCCCTAGGGCATAGCACAGATACGCAGTATTTT.

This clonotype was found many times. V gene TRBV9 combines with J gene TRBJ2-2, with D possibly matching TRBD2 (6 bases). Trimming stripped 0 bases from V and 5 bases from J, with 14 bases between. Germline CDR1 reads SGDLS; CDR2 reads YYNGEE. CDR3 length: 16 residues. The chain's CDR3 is CASSVEGGVWTGELFF. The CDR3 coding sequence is TGTGCCAGCAGCGTAGAGGGCGGGGTGTGGACCGGGGAGCTGTTTTTT.

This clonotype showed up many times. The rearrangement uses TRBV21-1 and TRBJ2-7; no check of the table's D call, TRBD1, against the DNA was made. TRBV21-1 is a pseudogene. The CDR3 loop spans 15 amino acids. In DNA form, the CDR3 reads TGTGCCAGCAGCAAAGTAGGGGACATCTCCTACGAGCAGTACGTC. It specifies CASSKVGDISYEQYV.